The 9 T cell receptor beta chains below were found in one sample sequenced in a study of Ad26.COV2.S vaccination and SARS-CoV-2 variants. TCRdb keeps only in-frame clones here, not all; method: immunoSEQ multiplex PCR. The repertoire holds hundreds of thousands of clones, with roughly 91% as singletons. Treatment given: approximately 18 received Ad26.COV2.S at low or high dose, single or two shots; several received placebo; per-sample allocation not given. Sampling took place 63 days after the first vaccine or placebo injection. The sequencing here drew on peripheral blood, taken in a trial of Ad26.COV2.S vaccine versus placebo. Receptors originate from a person between 18 and 59 years old who received the Ad26.COV2.S COVID-19 vaccine or a placebo.

This clone was counted a single time. The V and J genes are TRBV5-4 and TRBJ2-7, with 9 bases aligning to TRBD1. The germline CDR1 and CDR2 sequences are SGHNT and YYREEE (reference sequence). J lost 2 bases, V lost 0 bases, and 15 bases had no gene match. The CDR3 consists of 19 residues. The CDR3 DNA sequence: TGTGCCAGCAGCTTGGCTCGGGGGACAGGGTTGCCCCCTGCCTACGAGCAGTACTTC. Its translation: CASSLARGTGLPPAYEQYF.

This chain uses TRBV6-1 with TRBJ1-1; D not certain. CDR1 and CDR2 from the germline V gene are MNHNS and SASEGT. Trimming removed 1 base from V and 4 bases from J, with 19 bases in between. There are 17 residues in the CDR3. CDR3 amino acids: CASSEGVSLWESTEAFF. The CDR3 DNA sequence: TGTGCCAGCAGTGAAGGTGTCAGCTTGTGGGAGAGCACTGAAGCTTTCTTT.

This clone was counted a single time. The J gene is TRBJ2-7, the V gene TRBV9, with no clear D. The CDR3 is 15 amino acids. V lost 0 bases and J lost 1, with 11 bases in between. The germline V gene has CDR1 SGDLS and CDR2 YYNGEE. The CDR3 loop is CASSVEAGVSYEQYF. CDR3 nucleotides: TGTGCCAGCAGCGTAGAAGCTGGGGTTTCCTACGAGCAGTACTTC. The full variable domain, its missing parts supplied by reference TRBV9 and TRBJ2-7, is DSGVTQTPKHLITATGQRVTLRCSPRSGDLSVYWYQQSLDQGLQFLIQYYNGEERAKGNILERFSAQQFPDLHSELNLSSLELGDSALYFCASSVEAGVSYEQYFGPGTRLTVT.

V is TRBV20-1 and J is TRBJ2-2, with D unresolved. Germline V gene lookup returns CDR1 DFQATT and CDR2 SNEGSKA (reference sequence). V was shortened by 3 bases and J by 6 bases, with 11 bases between the two germline ends. There are 13 residues in the CDR3. The CDR3 sequence is CSASIPISGELFF. The CDR3 region has the DNA TGCAGTGCTAGTATCCCCATATCCGGGGAGCTGTTTTTT.

This rearrangement joins TRBV4-1 to TRBJ1-5; unclear D gene. The CDR3 has 16 amino acids. Germline V gene sequence: CDR1 MGHRA, CDR2 YSYEKL. The germline V and J ends were trimmed by 1 base and 1 base, with 11 bases remaining between them. CDR3 in amino acids: CASSQGTGVSNQPQHF. The CDR3 DNA reads TGCGCCAGCAGCCAAGGGACCGGAGTAAGCAATCAGCCCCAGCATTTT.

The rearrangement links TRBV7-6 to TRBJ1-1, with a possible D match to TRBD1 (6 bases). The CDR3 loop spans 14 amino acids. The germline gives CDR1 SGHVS, CDR2 FNYEAQ. Trimming took 6 bases from V and 4 from J, leaving 15 bases between them. The CDR3 bases are TGTGCCAGCAGGCTAGGGGGGGCGAGCACTGAAGCTTTCTTT. This sequence encodes CASRLGGASTEAFF.

This sequence joins TRBV7-2 and TRBJ1-6; D is uncertain. The germline V gene encodes CDR1 SGHTA and CDR2 FQGNSA. This CDR3 contains 15 residues. Trimming removed 5 bases from V and 14 bases from J, with 22 bases in between. The DNA of the CDR3 is TGTGCCAGCAGCCCCATCGGTTCCTCAACTCAGACCCTCCACTTT. Translation: CASSPIGSSTQTLHF.

Worth noting for this clone: Other DNA variants within this sample encode the same CDR3. V is TRBV30 and J is TRBJ1-5, with D perhaps TRBD1 (5 bases). The CDR3 totals 14 residues. The ends were cut back, 0 bases at V and 6 bases at J, with 12 bases in the middle. Germline V gene sequence: CDR1 GTSNPN, CDR2 SVGIG (reference sequence). CDR3 region: CAWSVRQGGQPQHF. The DNA of the CDR3 is TGTGCCTGGAGTGTACGGCAGGGTGGTCAGCCCCAGCATTTT.

The chain employs TRBV9 and TRBJ1-4; D unclear. V was shortened by 3 bases and J by 6 bases, with 12 bases between the two germline ends. The germline gives CDR1 SGDLS, CDR2 YYNGEE. The CDR3 sequence is 14 residues long. CDR3 region: CASSEEWADEKLFF. DNA of the CDR3: TGTGCCAGCAGCGAGGAGTGGGCTGATGAAAAACTGTTTTTT.